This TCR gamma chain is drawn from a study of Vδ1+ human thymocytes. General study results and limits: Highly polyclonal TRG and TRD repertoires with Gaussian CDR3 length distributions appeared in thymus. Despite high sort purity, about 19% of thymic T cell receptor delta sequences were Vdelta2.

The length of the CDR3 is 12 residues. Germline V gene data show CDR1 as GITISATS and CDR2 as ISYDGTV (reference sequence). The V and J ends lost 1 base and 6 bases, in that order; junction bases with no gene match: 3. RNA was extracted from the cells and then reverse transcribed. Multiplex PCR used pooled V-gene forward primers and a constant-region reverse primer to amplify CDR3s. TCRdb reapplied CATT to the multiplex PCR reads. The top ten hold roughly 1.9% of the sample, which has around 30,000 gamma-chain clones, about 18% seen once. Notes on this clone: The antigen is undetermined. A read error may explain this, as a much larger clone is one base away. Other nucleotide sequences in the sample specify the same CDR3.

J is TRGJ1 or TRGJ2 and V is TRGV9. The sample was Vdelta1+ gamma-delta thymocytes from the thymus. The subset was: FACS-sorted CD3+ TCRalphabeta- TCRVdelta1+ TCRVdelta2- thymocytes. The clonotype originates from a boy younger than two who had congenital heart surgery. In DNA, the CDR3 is TGTGCCTTGTGGGAGGTACGTTATAAGAAACTCTTT. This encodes CALWEVRYKKLF.